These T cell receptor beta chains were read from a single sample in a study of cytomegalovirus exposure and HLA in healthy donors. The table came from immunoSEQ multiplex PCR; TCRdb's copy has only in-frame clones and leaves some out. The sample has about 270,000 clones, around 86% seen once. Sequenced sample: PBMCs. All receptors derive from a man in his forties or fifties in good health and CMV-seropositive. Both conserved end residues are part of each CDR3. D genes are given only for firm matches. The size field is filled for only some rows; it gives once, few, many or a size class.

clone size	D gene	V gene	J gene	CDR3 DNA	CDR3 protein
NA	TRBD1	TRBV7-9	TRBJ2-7	TGTGCCAGCAGCGTTGACAGGGTAGAAACCTACGAGCAGTACTTC	CASSVDRVETYEQYF
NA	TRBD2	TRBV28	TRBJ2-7	TGTGCCAGCAGTTTGGGGAGGGTGGTACAGTACTTC	CASSLGRVVQYF
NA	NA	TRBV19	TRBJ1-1	TGTGCCACTATCCGTCATATTCAGGGAAACACTGAAGCTTTCTTT	CATIRHIQGNTEAFF
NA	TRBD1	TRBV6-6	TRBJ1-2	TGTGCCAGCAGTTACCGGGGACAGGGATTAAGCTACACCTTC	CASSYRGQGLSYTF
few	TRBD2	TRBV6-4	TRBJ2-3	TGTGCCAGCAGTACTAGCGGGAGGGCCACAGATACGCAGTATTTT	CASSTSGRATDTQYF
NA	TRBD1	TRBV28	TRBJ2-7	TGTGCCAGCGGGACAGGGATATCCTACGAGCAGTACTTC	CASGTGISYEQYF
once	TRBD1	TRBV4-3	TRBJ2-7	TGCGCCAGCAGCCCGGGGACAGGGGGCTACGAGCAGTACTTC	CASSPGTGGYEQYF
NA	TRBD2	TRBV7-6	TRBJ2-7	TGTGCCAGCAGCTCCGGACTAGCGGGAGGGCCATCCCACGAGCAGTACTTC	CASSSGLAGGPSHEQYF
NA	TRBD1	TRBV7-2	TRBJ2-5	TGTGCCAGCAGCTTAGCGCCCCGGGACAGGGCCCAGTACTTC	CASSLAPRDRAQYF
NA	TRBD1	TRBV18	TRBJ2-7	TGTGCCAGCTCATTGAGACAGGGCTCCTACGAGCAGTACTTC	CASSLRQGSYEQYF
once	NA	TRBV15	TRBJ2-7	TGTGCCACCAGCAGAGGAGCAGGTAGCTCCTACGAGCAGTACTTC	CATSRGAGSSYEQYF
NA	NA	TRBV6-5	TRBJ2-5	TGTGCCAGCAGTTACTCTCGGGGTTCGGAGACCCAGTACTTC	CASSYSRGSETQYF
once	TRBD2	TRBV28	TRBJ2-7	TGTGCCAGCAGTTTACTAGCGGGAGGGCCTTTCGCATCCGAGCAGTACTTC	CASSLLAGGPFASEQYF
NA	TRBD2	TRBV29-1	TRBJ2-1	TGCAGCGTGCAGGTAGCGGGAGGAGCCCTTTACAATGAGCAGTTCTTC	CSVQVAGGALYNEQFF
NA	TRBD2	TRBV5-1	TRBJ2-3	TGCGCCAGCAGCTTGTCCCTAGCGGGAGGACCCACAGATACGCAGTATTTT	CASSLSLAGGPTDTQYF
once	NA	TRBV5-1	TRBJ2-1	TGCGCCAGCAGCGAGGGTTTGGAGCAGTTCTTC	CASSEGLEQFF
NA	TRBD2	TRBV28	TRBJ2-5	TGTGCCACCAAGCGGGGGGAAGAGACCCAGTACTTC	CATKRGEETQYF
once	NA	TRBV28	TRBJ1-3	TGTGCCAGCAGCCCCGGGAGCTCTGGAAACACCATATATTTT	CASSPGSSGNTIYF
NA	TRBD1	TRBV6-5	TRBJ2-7	TGTGCCAGCAGGGCCTGGACAGGGGACTCCTACGAGCAGTACTTC	CASRAWTGDSYEQYF
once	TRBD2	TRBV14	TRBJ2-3	TGTGCCAGCAGCCACAGGACTAGCCCAACGACGGAGACGCAGTATTTT	CASSHRTSPTTETQYF
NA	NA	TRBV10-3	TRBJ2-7	TGTGCCTCCCGCGAGTTCTACGAGCAGTACTTC	CASREFYEQYF
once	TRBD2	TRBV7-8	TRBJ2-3	TGTGCCAGCAGTTTTAGCGGGAGCCGGGGGGTAGATACGCAGTATTTT	CASSFSGSRGVDTQYF
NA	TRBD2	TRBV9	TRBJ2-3	TGTGCCAGCAGCGTCAGCGGGAGAATCACAGATACGCAGTATTTT	CASSVSGRITDTQYF
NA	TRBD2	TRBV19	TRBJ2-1	TGTGCCAGTAGTATCGGACTAGCGGGGTCCAATGAGCAGTTCTTC	CASSIGLAGSNEQFF
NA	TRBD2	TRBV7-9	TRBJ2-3	TGTGCCAGCAGCCCCTCTAGCGGGAGGCCCGGCACAGATACGCAGTATTTT	CASSPSSGRPGTDTQYF
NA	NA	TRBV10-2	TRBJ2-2	TGCGCCAGCGGGCAGACCAAGAACACCGGGGAGCTGTTTTTT	CASGQTKNTGELFF
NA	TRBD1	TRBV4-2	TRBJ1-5	TGTGCCAGCAGCCAAGATAGAGGGACAGGGGTCTATAGCAATCAGCCCCAGCATTTT	CASSQDRGTGVYSNQPQHF
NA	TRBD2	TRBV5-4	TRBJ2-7	TGTGCCAGCAGCTTGCGACTAGCGGGATACTACGAGCAGTACTTC	CASSLRLAGYYEQYF
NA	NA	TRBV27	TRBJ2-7	TGTGCCAGCAGTTCAACCTTAGATCACCTCTCCTACGAGCAGTACTTC	CASSSTLDHLSYEQYF
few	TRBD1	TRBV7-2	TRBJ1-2	TGTGCCAGCAGCTTTGGAGGGGGCGCGGGCGGCTACACCTTC	CASSFGGGAGGYTF
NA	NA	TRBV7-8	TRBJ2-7	TGTGCCAGCACCCAGGGGCTTGGAGAGAGGGAGCAGTACTTC	CASTQGLGEREQYF
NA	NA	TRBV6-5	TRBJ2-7	TGTGCCAGCACCCTCTTAAGAGGGCCCAGCTACGAGCAGTACTTC	CASTLLRGPSYEQYF
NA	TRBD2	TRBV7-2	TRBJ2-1	TGTGCCAGCAGCTACCGGACTAGCGGGAGGATCAACTACAATGAGCAGTTCTTC	CASSYRTSGRINYNEQFF
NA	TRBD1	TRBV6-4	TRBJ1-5	TGTGCCAGCAGCCTGACAGGGGCAGGGAATCAGCCCCAGCATTTT	CASSLTGAGNQPQHF
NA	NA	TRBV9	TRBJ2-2	TGTGCCAGCAGCGTAGCCGCCAGGCAGAACACCGGGGAGCTGTTTTTT	CASSVAARQNTGELFF
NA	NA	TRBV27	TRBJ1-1	TGTGCCAGCAGTCCTTTCCGTTCAGGGTTGAACACTGAAGCTTTCTTT	CASSPFRSGLNTEAFF
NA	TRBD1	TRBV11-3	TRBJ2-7	TGTGCCAGCAGCTCTCCCGGGACAGGGATCTACGAGCAGTACTTC	CASSSPGTGIYEQYF
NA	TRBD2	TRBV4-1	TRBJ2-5	TGCGCCAGCAGCCAAGAAACCGGCGGGGGCCAAGAGACCCAGTACTTC	CASSQETGGGQETQYF
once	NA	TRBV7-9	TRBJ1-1	TGTTCCAGCAGCTTAGGAGACAGCCAGAACACTGAAGCTTTCTTT	CSSSLGDSQNTEAFF
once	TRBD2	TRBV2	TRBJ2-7	TGTGCCAGCAGTCCCAGGACTAGCGGGAGTACCTACGAGCAGTACTTC	CASSPRTSGSTYEQYF
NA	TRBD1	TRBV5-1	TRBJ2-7	TGCGCCAGCAGTTCCGGGGACAGGGGTTACGAGCAGTACTTC	CASSSGDRGYEQYF
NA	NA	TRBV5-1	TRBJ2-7	TGCGCCAGCAGCTTGGGAGCTCCTTACGAGCAGTACTTC	CASSLGAPYEQYF
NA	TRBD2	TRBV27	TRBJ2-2	TGTGCCAGCAGTTTATTGGTAGCGGGAGAGACCGGGGAGCTGTTTTTT	CASSLLVAGETGELFF
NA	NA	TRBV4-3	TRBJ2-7	TGCGCCAGCAGCCAAGAAAGCGGGCACGAGCAGTACTTC	CASSQESGHEQYF
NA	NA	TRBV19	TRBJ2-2	TGTGCCAGTAGTATAGCAGGTTCCTTGACCGGGGAGCTGTTTTTT	CASSIAGSLTGELFF
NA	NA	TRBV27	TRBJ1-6	TGTGCCAGCAGCAACCCAGGGGCCTTTGGTAATTCACCCCTCCACTTT	CASSNPGAFGNSPLHF